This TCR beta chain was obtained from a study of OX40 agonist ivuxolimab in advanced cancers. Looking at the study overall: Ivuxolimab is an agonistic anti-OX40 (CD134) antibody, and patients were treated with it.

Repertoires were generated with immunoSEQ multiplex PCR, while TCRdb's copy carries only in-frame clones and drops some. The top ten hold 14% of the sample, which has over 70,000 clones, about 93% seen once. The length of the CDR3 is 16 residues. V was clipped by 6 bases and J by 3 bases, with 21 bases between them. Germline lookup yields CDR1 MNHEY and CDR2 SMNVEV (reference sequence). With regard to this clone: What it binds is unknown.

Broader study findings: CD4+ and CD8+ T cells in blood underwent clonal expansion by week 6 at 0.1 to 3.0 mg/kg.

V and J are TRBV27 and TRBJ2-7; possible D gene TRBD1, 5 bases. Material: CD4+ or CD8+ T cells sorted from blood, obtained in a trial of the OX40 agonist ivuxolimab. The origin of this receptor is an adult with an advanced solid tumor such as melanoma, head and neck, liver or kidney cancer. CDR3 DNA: TGTGCCAGCAGCTGGATGAACGGCGGACAAATCTACGAGCAGTACTTC. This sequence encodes CASSWMNGGQIYEQYF.